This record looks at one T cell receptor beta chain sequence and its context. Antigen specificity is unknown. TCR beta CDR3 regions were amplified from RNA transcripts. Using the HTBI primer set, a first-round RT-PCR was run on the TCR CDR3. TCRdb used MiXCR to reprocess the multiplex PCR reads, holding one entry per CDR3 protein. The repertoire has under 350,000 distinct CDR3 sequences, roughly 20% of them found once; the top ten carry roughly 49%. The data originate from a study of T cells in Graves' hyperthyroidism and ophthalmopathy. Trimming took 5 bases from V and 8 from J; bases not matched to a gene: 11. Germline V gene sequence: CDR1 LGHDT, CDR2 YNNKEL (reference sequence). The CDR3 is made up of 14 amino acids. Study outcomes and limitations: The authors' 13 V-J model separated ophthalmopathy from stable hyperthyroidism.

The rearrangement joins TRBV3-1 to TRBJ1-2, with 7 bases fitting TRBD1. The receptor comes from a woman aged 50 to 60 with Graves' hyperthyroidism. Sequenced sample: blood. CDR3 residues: CASSLSAGGDGYTF. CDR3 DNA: TGTGCCAGCAGCTTATCCGCAGGGGGTGACGGCTACACCTTC.